This T cell receptor (beta chain) was recorded in a study of CD8+CD57+ T cells in acquired aplastic anemia. The overall study: An average of 3.2 ug of DNA was obtained from sorted CD4+ and CD8+ cells. Study-wide points: Between patients and controls, approximately 29 CD8+ CDR3 sequences were found in common.

As to this clonotype: What it recognizes is unknown.

Before being chosen for sequencing, patients had shown CD8+CD57+ cell expansion by flow cytometry. TCR beta VDJ and CDR3 were profiled, and genomic DNA was the template. TCRdb called the reads again in MiXCR, with one record for every CDR3 protein. The sample contains 150,000 or so distinct CDR3 sequences, 40% to 65% of which appear only once. The CDR3 covers 15 residues. Unmatched junction bases numbered 4, after V lost 5 bases and J lost 4 bases. CDR1 is SNHLY and CDR2 is FYNNEI in the germline V gene. This sequence joins TRBV2 and TRBJ1-3; TRBD1 aligns across 11 bases. The sequence was obtained from a human donor with aplastic anemia. Sequenced sample: sorted CD4+, CD8+, or CD8+CD57+ T cells (not recorded which) from PBMCs. CDR3 amino acids: CASSPGQGAGNTIYF. The CDR3 region has the DNA TGTGCCAGCAGTCCCGGACAGGGGGCCGGAAACACCATATATTTT.